Below are 5 T cell receptor beta chains sequenced from a single sample in a study. TCRdb processed the 5' RACE reads anew with MiXCR; each CDR3 protein has one entry. The sample has tens of thousands of distinct CDR3 sequences; over 15% are singletons. Specimen: naive CD4+ T cells sorted from blood. Subset denoted: naive CD4+ T cells, CD4+CD45RA+CD25-. The receptors stem from a female donor with breast cancer.

The J gene is TRBJ1-6, the V gene TRBV7-3; D is undetermined. CDR3 length: 15 residues. V dropped 6 bases and J dropped 4 bases, with 13 bases sitting between them. CDR1 and CDR2 (germline): SGHTA, FQGTGA. CDR3 nucleotide sequence: TGTGCCAGCAGTGTACGGACGACGTATAATTCACCCCTCCACTTT. Residues: CASSVRTTYNSPLHF.

This clonotype has only a few counts. The genes are TRBV19 and TRBJ2-1; 8 bases fit TRBD1. The CDR3 spans 13 residues. V gave up 7 bases and J gave up 9 bases; unmatched junction bases: 8. Germline assignment: CDR1 LNHDA and CDR2 SQIVND (reference sequence). CDR3 amino acids: CASIGQGFSEQFF. The CDR3 bases are TGTGCCAGTATTGGACAGGGCTTTAGTGAGCAGTTCTTC.

Remarks on this clonotype: A single base separates this from a much larger clone, so it may be a read error. V is TRBV15 and J is TRBJ1-2; D not resolved. V lost 7 bases, J lost 3 bases, and 21 bases lay in between. CDR1 LNHNV and CDR2 YYDKDF come from the germline V gene (reference sequence). The CDR3 has 16 residues. CDR3: CATNSWGETVHYGYTF. The DNA of the CDR3 is TGTGCCACCAACAGTTGGGGAGAGACGGTACACTATGGCTACACCTTC.

This clonotype was recorded at least ten times. V is TRBV7-2 and J is TRBJ2-1; D is ambiguous. V was shortened by 5 bases and J by 6 bases, with 8 bases between the two germline ends. The CDR3 is 12 amino acids. The germline V gene has CDR1 SGHTA and CDR2 FQGNSA. CDR3 region: CASSLVVNEQFF. The CDR3 DNA reads TGTGCCAGCAGCCTAGTGGTCAATGAGCAGTTCTTC. The whole variable domain, remainder taken from reference TRBV7-2 and TRBJ2-1, is GAGVSQSPSNKVTEKGKDVELRCDPISGHTALYWYRQSLGQGLEFLIYFQGNSAPDKSGLPSDRFSAERTGGSVSTLTIQRTQQEDSAVYLCASSLVVNEQFFGPGTRLTVL.

Concerning this clonotype: A read error may be the cause here, since a much bigger clone is one base away. The J gene is TRBJ2-7, the V gene TRBV6-5, with 8 nucleotides matching TRBD2. The CDR3 totals 15 residues. CDR1 is MNHEY, CDR2 SVGAGI, per germline. V was clipped by 2 bases and J by 4 bases; unmatched bases: 7. In DNA form, the CDR3 reads TGTGCCAGCAGTTACGTCAAAGCGGGGGAGTACGAGCAGTACTTC. This codes for CASSYVKAGEYEQYF.